This T cell receptor beta chain was sequenced during a study of cytotoxic CD8 clonotypes in ibrutinib-treated CLL. This CDR3 comprises 14 residues. In germline, CDR1 is ENHRY, CDR2 SYGVKD. Trimming at V came to 4 bases and at J to 8 bases, leaving 8 bases not matched to a gene. The repertoire was sequenced with immunoSEQ multiplex PCR; TCRdb's copy has only in-frame clones and lacks some. The sample holds some 80,000 clones, 70% to 80% seen once. This sequence was found in a human donor with chronic lymphocytic leukemia. Source: PBMCs, taken after 12 months of ibrutinib treatment. The rearrangement links TRBV10-3 to TRBJ1-3; 7 bases are shared with TRBD1. As DNA, the CDR3 is TGTGCCATCAGTGGTAACCCCCAGGGGGACACCATATATTTT. This translates into CAISGNPQGDTIYF.